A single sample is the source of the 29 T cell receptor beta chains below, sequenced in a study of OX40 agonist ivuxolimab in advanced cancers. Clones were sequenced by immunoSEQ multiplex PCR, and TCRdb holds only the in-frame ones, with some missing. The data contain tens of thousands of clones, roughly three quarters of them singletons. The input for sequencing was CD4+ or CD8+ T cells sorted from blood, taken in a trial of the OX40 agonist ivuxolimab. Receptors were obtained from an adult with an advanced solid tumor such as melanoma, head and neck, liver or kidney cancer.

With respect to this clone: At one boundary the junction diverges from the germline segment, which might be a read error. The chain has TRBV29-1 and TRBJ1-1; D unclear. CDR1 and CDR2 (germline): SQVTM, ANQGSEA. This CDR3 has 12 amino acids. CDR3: CRVGQLNTEAFF. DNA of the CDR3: TGCAGGGTCGGGCAATTGAATACTGAAGCTTTCTTT.

This CDR3 is CSLRSNEKLFF. The CDR3 DNA reads as TGCAGCCTTAGGAGTAATGAAAAACTGTTTTTT. V gene TRBV29-1 combines with J gene TRBJ1-4, with D unclear. The CDR3 length is 11 residues. V was clipped by 8 bases and J by 4 bases, with 8 bases between them. Germline V gives CDR1 SQVTM, CDR2 ANQGSEA.

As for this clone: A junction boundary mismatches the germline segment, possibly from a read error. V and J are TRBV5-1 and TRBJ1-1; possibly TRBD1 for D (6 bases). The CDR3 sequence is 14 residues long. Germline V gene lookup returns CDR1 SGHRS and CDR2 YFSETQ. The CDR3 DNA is TGCGCCAGCAGCTTCGGGGGCGCGAACACTAAAGCTTTCTTT. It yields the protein CASSFGGANTKAFF.

CDR3 region: CASSYWTGGTNTEAFF. The CDR3 DNA reads TGTGCCAGCAGCTATTGGACAGGGGGGACGAACACTGAAGCTTTCTTT. This chain links TRBV5-8 with TRBJ1-1, with 10 bases fitting TRBD1. Germline CDR1 reads SGHTS; CDR2 reads YDEGEE. J was trimmed by 1 base and V by 3 bases; bases with no gene match: 6. The CDR3 loop spans 16 amino acids.

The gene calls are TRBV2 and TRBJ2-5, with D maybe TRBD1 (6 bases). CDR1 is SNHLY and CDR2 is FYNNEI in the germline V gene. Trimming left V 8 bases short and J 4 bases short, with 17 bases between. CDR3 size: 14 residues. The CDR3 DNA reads TGTGCCAGCCGGCCTACCGGGACACCAGAGACCCAGTACTTC. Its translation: CASRPTGTPETQYF.

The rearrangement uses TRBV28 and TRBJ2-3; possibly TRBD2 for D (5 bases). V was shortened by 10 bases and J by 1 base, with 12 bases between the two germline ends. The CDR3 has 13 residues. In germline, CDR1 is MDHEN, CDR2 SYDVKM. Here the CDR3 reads CATQDWGTDTQYF. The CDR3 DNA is TGTGCCACCCAGGACTGGGGCACAGATACGCAGTATTTT.

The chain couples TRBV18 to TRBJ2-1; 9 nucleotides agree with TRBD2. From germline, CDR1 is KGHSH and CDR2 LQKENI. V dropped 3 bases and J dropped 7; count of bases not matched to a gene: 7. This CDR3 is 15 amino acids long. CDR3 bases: TGTGCCAGCTCACCGGTGCGGGGGGGCGAAAATGAGCAGTTCTTC. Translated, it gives CASSPVRGGENEQFF.

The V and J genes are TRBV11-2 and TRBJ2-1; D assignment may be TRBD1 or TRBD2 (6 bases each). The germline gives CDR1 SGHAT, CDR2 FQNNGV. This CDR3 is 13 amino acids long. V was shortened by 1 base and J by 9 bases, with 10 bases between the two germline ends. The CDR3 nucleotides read TGTGCCAGCAGCTTAGTCGGGGGCGGTGAGCAGTTCTTC. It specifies CASSLVGGGEQFF.

CDR3 in amino acids: CASSLALGQETQYF. The CDR3 nucleotides are TGCGCCAGCAGCTTGGCCTTGGGGCAAGAGACCCAGTACTTC. The V and J genes are TRBV5-1 and TRBJ2-5; D is uncertain. V was shortened by 0 bases and J by 2 bases, with 8 bases between the two germline ends. CDR3 length: 14 amino acids. Germline lookup yields CDR1 SGHRS and CDR2 YFSETQ.

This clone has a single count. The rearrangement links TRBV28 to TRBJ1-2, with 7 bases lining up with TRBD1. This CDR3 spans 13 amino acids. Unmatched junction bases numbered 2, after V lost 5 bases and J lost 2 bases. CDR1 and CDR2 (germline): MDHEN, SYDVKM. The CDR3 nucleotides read TGTGCCAGCAGTCCGGGACAGAACTATGGCTACACCTTC. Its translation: CASSPGQNYGYTF.

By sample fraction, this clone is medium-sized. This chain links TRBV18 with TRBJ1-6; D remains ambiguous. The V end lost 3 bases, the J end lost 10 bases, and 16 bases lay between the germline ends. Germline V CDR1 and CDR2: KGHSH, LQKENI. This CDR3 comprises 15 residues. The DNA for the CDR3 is TGTGCCAGCTCACCTACCGCTGCTGATGGGTCACCCCTCCACTTT. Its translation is CASSPTAADGSPLHF.

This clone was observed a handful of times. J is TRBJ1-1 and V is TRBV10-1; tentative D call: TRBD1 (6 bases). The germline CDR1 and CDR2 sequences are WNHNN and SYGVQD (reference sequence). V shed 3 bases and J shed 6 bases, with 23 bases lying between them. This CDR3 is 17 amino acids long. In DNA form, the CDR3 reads TGCGCCAGCAGTGAAAGCCCTTTTCGTCGACAGGCCGCTGAAGCTTTCTTT. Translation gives CASSESPFRRQAAEAFF.

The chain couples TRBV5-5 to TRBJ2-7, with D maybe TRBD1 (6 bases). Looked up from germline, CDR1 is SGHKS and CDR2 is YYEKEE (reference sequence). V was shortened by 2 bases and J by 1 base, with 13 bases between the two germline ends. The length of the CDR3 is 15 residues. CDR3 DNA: TGTGCCAGCAGCTTAGGGACATTCATATCCTACGAGCAGTACTTC. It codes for CASSLGTFISYEQYF.

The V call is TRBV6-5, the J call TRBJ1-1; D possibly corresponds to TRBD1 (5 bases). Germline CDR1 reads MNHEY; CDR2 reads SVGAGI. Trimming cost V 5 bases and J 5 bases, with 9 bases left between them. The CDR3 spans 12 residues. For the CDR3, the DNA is TGTGCCAGCAGTAGGGACGGAACTGAAGCTTTCTTT. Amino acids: CASSRDGTEAFF.

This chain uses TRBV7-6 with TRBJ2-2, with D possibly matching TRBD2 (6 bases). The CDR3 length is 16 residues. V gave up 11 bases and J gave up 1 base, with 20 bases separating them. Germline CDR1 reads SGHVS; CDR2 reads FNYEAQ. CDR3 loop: CAAEPLGLLNTGELFF. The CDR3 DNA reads TGTGCCGCTGAACCTCTGGGACTCCTGAACACCGGGGAGCTGTTTTTT.

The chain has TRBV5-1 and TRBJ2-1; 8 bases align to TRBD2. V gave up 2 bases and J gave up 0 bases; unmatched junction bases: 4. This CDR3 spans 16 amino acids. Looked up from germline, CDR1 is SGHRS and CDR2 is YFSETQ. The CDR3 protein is CASSLLAEGSYNEQFF. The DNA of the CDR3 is TGCGCCAGCAGCTTACTAGCGGAGGGCTCCTACAATGAGCAGTTCTTC.

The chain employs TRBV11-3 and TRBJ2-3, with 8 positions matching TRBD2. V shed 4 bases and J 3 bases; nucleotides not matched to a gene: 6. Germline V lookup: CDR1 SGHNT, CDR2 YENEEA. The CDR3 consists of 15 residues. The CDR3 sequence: CASSSLGGATDTQYF. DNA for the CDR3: TGTGCCAGCAGCTCCCTCGGGGGGGCTACAGATACGCAGTATTTT.

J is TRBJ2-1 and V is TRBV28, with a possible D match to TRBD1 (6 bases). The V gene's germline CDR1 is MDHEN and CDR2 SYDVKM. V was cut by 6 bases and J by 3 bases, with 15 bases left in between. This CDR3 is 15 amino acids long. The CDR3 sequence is CASRTTGNLYNEQFF. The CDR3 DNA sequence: TGTGCCAGCAGAACAACAGGGAACCTCTACAATGAGCAGTTCTTC.

CDR3 in DNA: TGTGCCAGCAGCTTAGAAAGGGACGTCGCCTACGAGCAGTACTTC. Translated: CASSLERDVAYEQYF. The V call is TRBV11-2, the J call TRBJ2-7; D is possibly TRBD1 or TRBD2 (5 bases each). This CDR3 region has 15 residues. Trimming removed 0 bases at V and 2 bases at J, with 11 bases between. In germline, CDR1 is SGHAT, CDR2 FQNNGV.

The CDR3 loop reads CASSVDRVDGYTF. The CDR3 region has the DNA TGTGCCAGCAGCGTTGACAGGGTAGATGGCTACACCTTC. This chain uses TRBV9 with TRBJ1-2, with 7 positions matching TRBD1. V gave up 2 bases and J gave up 6 bases; unmatched junction bases: 4. The CDR3 totals 13 residues. In germline, CDR1 is SGDLS, CDR2 YYNGEE.

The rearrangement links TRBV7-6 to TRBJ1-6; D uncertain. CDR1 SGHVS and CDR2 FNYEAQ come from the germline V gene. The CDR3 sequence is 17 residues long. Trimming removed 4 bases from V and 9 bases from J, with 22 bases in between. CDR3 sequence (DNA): TGTGCCAGCAGCTCAACACCCCCCGGCAGTACGGGTTCACCCCTCCACTTT. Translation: CASSSTPPGSTGSPLHF.

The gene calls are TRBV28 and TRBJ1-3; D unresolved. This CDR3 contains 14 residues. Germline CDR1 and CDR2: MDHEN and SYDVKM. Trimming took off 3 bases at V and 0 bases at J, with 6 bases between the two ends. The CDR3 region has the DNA TGTGCCAGCAGTTTCCTGTTCTCTGGAAACACCATATATTTT. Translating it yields CASSFLFSGNTIYF.

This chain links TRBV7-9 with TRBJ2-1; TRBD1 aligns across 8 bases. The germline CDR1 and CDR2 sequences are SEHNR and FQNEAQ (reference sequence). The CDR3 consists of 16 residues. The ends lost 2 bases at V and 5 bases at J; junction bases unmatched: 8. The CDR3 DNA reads TGTGCCAGCAGCTTATCCTCCAGGGGGCGAAACAATGAGCAGTTCTTC. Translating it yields CASSLSSRGRNNEQFF.

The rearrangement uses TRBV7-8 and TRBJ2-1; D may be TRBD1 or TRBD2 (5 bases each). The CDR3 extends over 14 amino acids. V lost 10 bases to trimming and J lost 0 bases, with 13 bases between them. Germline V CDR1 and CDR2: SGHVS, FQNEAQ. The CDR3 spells CATARDHSYNEQFF. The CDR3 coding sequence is TGTGCCACGGCCCGGGACCACTCCTACAATGAGCAGTTCTTC.

This CDR3 is CASSPSVSTDTQYF. The CDR3 DNA reads as TGTGCCAGCAGCCCTAGCGTGAGCACAGATACGCAGTATTTT. The genes are TRBV11-3 and TRBJ2-3, with D possibly matching TRBD2 (6 bases). The V gene lost 5 bases and the J gene lost 0 bases, with 9 bases spanning the gap. CDR1 is SGHNT and CDR2 is YENEEA in the germline V gene. CDR3 length: 14 residues.

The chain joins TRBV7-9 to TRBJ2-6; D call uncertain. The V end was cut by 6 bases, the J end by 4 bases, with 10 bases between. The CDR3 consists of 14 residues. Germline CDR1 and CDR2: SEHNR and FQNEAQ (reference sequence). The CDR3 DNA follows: TGTGCCAGCAGGGGATTGAGCGGGGCCAACGTCCTGACTTTC. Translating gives CASRGLSGANVLTF.

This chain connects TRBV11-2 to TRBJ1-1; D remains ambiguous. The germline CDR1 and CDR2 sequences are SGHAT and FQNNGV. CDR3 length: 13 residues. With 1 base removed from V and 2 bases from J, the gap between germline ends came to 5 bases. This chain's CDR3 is CASSLVGNTEAFF. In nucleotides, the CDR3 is TGTGCCAGCAGCTTAGTGGGAAACACTGAAGCTTTCTTT.

Here the CDR3 reads CASSLVVAGDTQYF. The CDR3 DNA reads as TGCGCCAGCAGCTTGGTAGTAGCTGGTGATACGCAGTATTTT. V is TRBV5-1 and J is TRBJ2-3; D uncertain. The V end lost 0 bases, the J end lost 6 bases, and 11 bases lay between the germline ends. The CDR3 has 14 amino acids. The germline V gene encodes CDR1 SGHRS and CDR2 YFSETQ.

The CDR3 region has the DNA TGTGCCAGCAGCAAGACTTGGGTCAGTCAGCCCCAGCATTTT. The encoded protein is CASSKTWVSQPQHF. The chain is built from TRBV21-1 and TRBJ1-5. TRBV21-1 is tagged as a pseudogene. The CDR3 consists of 14 residues.